This TCR beta chain was retrieved from a study of T cells in localized non-small cell lung cancer. Concerning this clone: Its antigen is not identified.

Losses at the gene ends were 4 bases for V and 1 base for J; bases not matched to a gene: 7. The germline gives CDR1 SNHLY, CDR2 FYNNEI. CDR3 length equals 16 residues. Produced via immunoSEQ multiplex PCR; TCRdb's table is partial and in-frame only. The data show around 31,000 clones, 90% to 95% seen once. Study-wide results and limits: An association was observed between higher blood T cell density and longer overall survival.

The J gene is TRBJ2-1, the V gene TRBV2; 7 bases match TRBD2. The clonotype was recovered from a woman aged 35-75 years with stage I lung adenocarcinoma. Here the sequenced sample was peripheral blood, taken before any cancer treatment. For the CDR3, the DNA is TGTGCCAGCAGTGCCCCACGCGGGGGATCCTACAATGAGCAGTTCTTC. Translating gives CASSAPRGGSYNEQFF.